These 14 T cell receptor beta chains came from one sample sequenced in a study of blood T cell repertoires in COVID-19 (dated by TCRdb to the early 2020s). To prepare the library, the immunoSEQ multiplex PCR assay was applied. What TCRdb holds here is the immuneACCESS table cut down to in-frame rearrangements. Part of the clones is not present; checked against another copy, under half of the missing clones reflect an unresolved V gene, and the others are unexplained. The sample table lists a few hundred thousand clones, around 85% of them with a count of one. 2.2% of the sample rests with the top ten. Source material: peripheral blood. The receptors derive from a woman in her fifties or sixties with acute or convalescent COVID-19.

The chain is built from TRBV21-1 and TRBJ2-3; TRBD1 was called by the table and not checked on the DNA. TRBV21-1 is reported as a pseudogene. The CDR3 runs to 16 residues. The CDR3 spells CASSKGLGPRTDTQYF. CDR3 in DNA: TGTGCCAGCAGCAAAGGCTTGGGGCCCCGGACAGATACGCAGTATTTT.

This sequence joins TRBV11-2 and TRBJ2-4; a possible D gene is TRBD2 (7 bases). Germline lookup yields CDR1 SGHAT and CDR2 FQNNGV. The CDR3 runs to 17 residues. Trimming stripped 5 bases from V and 0 bases from J, with 17 bases between. This chain's CDR3 is CASSLSPGGLAKNIQYF. In DNA form, the CDR3 reads TGTGCCAGCAGCCTATCACCGGGGGGCCTAGCCAAAAACATTCAGTACTTC.

This clone appeared a few times. The V call is TRBV7-8, the J call TRBJ1-5; 9 bases line up with TRBD1. The CDR3 runs 15 residues. V shed 5 bases, J shed 3 bases, and the junction held 5 bases outside the gene matches. Germline V CDR1 and CDR2: SGHVS, FQNEAQ. The CDR3: CASSKNRGLNQPQHF. The CDR3 nucleotides read TGTGCCAGCAGCAAGAACAGGGGGCTCAATCAGCCCCAGCATTTT.

The chain combines TRBV20-1 with TRBJ2-3; the match to TRBD1 covers 8 bases. The J segment lost 8 bases and the V segment lost 3 bases, leaving 4 bases of the junction unmatched. This CDR3 is 12 amino acids long. CDR1 is DFQATT, CDR2 SNEGSKA, per germline (reference sequence). This CDR3 is CSASSQGATQYF. CDR3 sequence (DNA): TGCAGTGCTAGTTCCCAGGGGGCTACGCAGTATTTT.

This clone was counted a single time. The V call is TRBV5-1, the J call TRBJ1-3; TRBD1 matches at 10 bases. Trimming removed 3 bases from V and 3 bases from J; junction bases left unmatched: 6. Germline assignment: CDR1 SGHRS and CDR2 YFSETQ. The CDR3 is 16 residues long. DNA of the CDR3: TGCGCCAGCAGCTGGGGGACAGGGGCTGATGGAAACACCATATATTTT. This encodes CASSWGTGADGNTIYF. Drawing the rest from reference TRBV5-1 and TRBJ1-3, the complete variable domain is KAGVTQTPRYLIKTRGQQVTLSCSPISGHRSVSWYQQTPGQGLQFLFEYFSETQRNKGNFPGRFSGRQFSNSRSEMNVSTLELGDSALYLCASSWGTGADGNTIYFGEGSWLTVV.

This chain connects TRBV3-1 (or the pseudogene TRBV3-2) to TRBJ1-4; 10 nucleotides line up with TRBD1. Germline CDR1 LGHDT, CDR2 YNNKEL (reference sequence). Losses at the gene ends were 2 bases for V and 8 bases for J; bases not matched to a gene: 5. This CDR3 is built from 15 residues. The CDR3 here is CASSQPGTGAEKLFF. CDR3 DNA: TGTGCCAGCAGCCAACCCGGGACAGGGGCCGAAAAACTGTTTTTT.

Only one count was recorded for this clone. This chain links TRBV6-1 with TRBJ1-2; TRBD1 is a possible D gene (5 bases). V lost 3 bases to trimming and J lost 4 bases, with 12 bases between them. CDR1 MNHNS and CDR2 SASEGT come from the germline V gene. The CDR3 spans 14 residues. The CDR3 nucleotides read TGTGCCAGCAGTGATCCGCTCGGGGGCTATGGCTACACCTTC. It codes for CASSDPLGGYGYTF.

This sequence joins TRBV19 and TRBJ2-4; 8 bases line up with TRBD2. The CDR3 is 16 amino acids. Trimming removed 5 bases from V and 1 base from J; junction bases left unmatched: 7. Germline CDR1 reads LNHDA; CDR2 reads SQIVND (reference sequence). The CDR3 nucleotides read TGTGCCAGTAGTTCCGAAACGGGGGGGGCCAAAAACATTCAGTACTTC. It encodes CASSSETGGAKNIQYF. The complete variable domain, with remaining parts taken from reference TRBV19 and TRBJ2-4, reads DGGITQSPKYLFRKEGQNVTLSCEQNLNHDAMYWYRQDPGQGLRLIYYSQIVNDFQKGDIAEGYSVSREKKESFPLTVTSAQKNPTAFYLCASSSETGGAKNIQYFGAGTRLSVL.

The chain combines TRBV7-2 with TRBJ2-2; 9 nucleotides match TRBD2. The CDR3 is 15 amino acids. The V segment lost 4 bases and the J segment 2 bases; nucleotides outside the gene matches: 2. The germline CDR1 and CDR2 sequences are SGHTA and FQGNSA. The CDR3 DNA reads TGTGCCAGCAGCTGGACTAGCGTTAACACCGGGGAGCTGTTTTTT. Translated, it gives CASSWTSVNTGELFF.

The J gene is TRBJ2-1, the V gene TRBV18; 10 bases are a match to TRBD1. The germline V gene has CDR1 KGHSH and CDR2 LQKENI. This CDR3 comprises 16 residues. V trimming: 1 base; J trimming: 4 bases; junction bases outside the gene matches: 4. The CDR3 coding sequence is TGTGCCAGCTCACCACGGGGGACAGGGGCTTACAATGAGCAGTTCTTC. Translating gives CASSPRGTGAYNEQFF.

This sequence joins TRBV10-3 and TRBJ1-1; 9 nucleotides line up with TRBD1. Germline V gives CDR1 ENHRY, CDR2 SYGVKD. V shed 6 bases, J shed 4 bases, and the junction held 6 bases outside the gene matches. The CDR3 length is 14 residues. CDR3 region: CAISPGQGGTEAFF. CDR3 nucleotides: TGTGCCATCAGCCCGGGACAGGGCGGCACTGAAGCTTTCTTT.

V gene TRBV6-5 combines with J gene TRBJ2-3, with TRBD2 identical over 8 bases. J was trimmed by 0 bases and V by 2 bases; bases with no gene match: 1. This CDR3 is 15 amino acids long. Germline V CDR1 and CDR2: MNHEY, SVGAGI. This CDR3 reads CASSYERGSTDTQYF. DNA for the CDR3: TGTGCCAGCAGTTACGAGCGGGGGAGCACAGATACGCAGTATTTT.

CDR3 nucleotide sequence: TGTGCCATCAGGCCAAGACAGGGCTCCTACGAGCAGTACTTC. Amino acids: CAIRPRQGSYEQYF. This sequence joins TRBV10-3 and TRBJ2-7, with TRBD1 identical over 7 bases. V was pared by 6 bases and J by 0 bases, with 5 bases of the junction left unmatched. CDR1 and CDR2 (germline): ENHRY, SYGVKD. The CDR3 runs 14 residues.

This chain joins TRBV7-9 and TRBJ2-7; 7 bases fit TRBD1. Germline V gives CDR1 SEHNR, CDR2 FQNEAQ (reference sequence). The CDR3 extends over 14 amino acids. The J segment lost 6 bases and the V segment lost 4 bases, leaving 9 bases of the junction unmatched. CDR3 DNA: TGTGCCAGCAGCTCCCCGCGACAGGGAATCGAGCAGTACTTC. It encodes CASSSPRQGIEQYF.